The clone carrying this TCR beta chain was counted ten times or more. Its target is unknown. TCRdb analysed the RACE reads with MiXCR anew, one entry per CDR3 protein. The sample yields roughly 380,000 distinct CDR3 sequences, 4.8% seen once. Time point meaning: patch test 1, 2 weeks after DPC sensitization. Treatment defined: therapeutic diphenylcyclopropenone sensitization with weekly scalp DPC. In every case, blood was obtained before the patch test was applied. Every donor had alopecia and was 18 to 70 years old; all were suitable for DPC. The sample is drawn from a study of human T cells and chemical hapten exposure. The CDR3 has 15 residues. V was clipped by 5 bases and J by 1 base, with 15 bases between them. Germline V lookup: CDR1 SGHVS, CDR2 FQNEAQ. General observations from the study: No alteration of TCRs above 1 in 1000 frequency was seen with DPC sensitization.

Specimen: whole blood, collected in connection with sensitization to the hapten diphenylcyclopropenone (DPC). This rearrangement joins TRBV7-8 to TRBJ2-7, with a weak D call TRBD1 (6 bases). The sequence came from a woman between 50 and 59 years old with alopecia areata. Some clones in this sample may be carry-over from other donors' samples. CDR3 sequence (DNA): TGTGCCAGCAGCATGCATCCTACAGGGTCCTACGAGCAGTACTTC. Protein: CASSMHPTGSYEQYF.